The 30 T cell receptor beta chains given below trace back to one sample, sequenced in a study of response to subunit inactivated influenza vaccine. TCRdb reprocessed the RT-PCR reads via MiXCR and lists one record per CDR3 protein. There are 500,000 or so distinct CDR3 sequences in the sample; about 17% occur only once, and 3% lies in the top ten. Sequencing used CD4+ T cells sorted from PBMCs, obtained less than 30 months after vaccination. These receptors were obtained from a man in his fifties or sixties who received an inactivated influenza vaccine.

Only a few counts were recorded for this clonotype. The chain couples TRBV7-9 to TRBJ1-1; 7 positions match TRBD1. The ends lost 3 bases at V and 2 bases at J; junction bases unmatched: 3. The CDR3 is made up of 14 amino acids. Germline CDR1 is SEHNR and CDR2 is FQNEAQ (reference sequence). The CDR3 here is CASSFEGANTEAFF. The DNA for the CDR3 is TGTGCCAGCAGCTTTGAGGGGGCTAACACTGAAGCTTTCTTT.

This chain uses TRBV6-2 or TRBV6-3 with TRBJ2-5; TRBD1 matches 9 bases. Germline values: CDR1 MNHEY, CDR2 SVGEGT. V was clipped by 2 bases and J by 4 bases; unmatched bases: 5. This CDR3 spans 15 amino acids. The CDR3 loop reads CASSYGGQGGETQYF. The CDR3 nucleotides are TGTGCCAGCAGTTACGGGGGACAGGGCGGAGAGACCCAGTACTTC.

This clonotype was detected only a few times. The genes are TRBV4-2 and TRBJ2-7, with TRBD1 identical over 11 bases. The V gene end was trimmed by 0 bases and the J gene end by 3 bases; junction bases not matched to a gene: 22. Germline assignment: CDR1 LGHNA and CDR2 YNFKEQ. This CDR3 has 22 residues. CDR3 amino acids: CASSQDRVIGTGGQGGYYEQYF. The CDR3 nucleotides read TGTGCCAGCAGCCAAGATAGGGTGATCGGGACAGGGGGACAAGGGGGCTACTACGAGCAGTACTTC.

This sequence joins TRBV2 and TRBJ2-7; 8 bases match TRBD1. The CDR3 is made up of 14 amino acids. Germline-derived CDR1 and CDR2 are SNHLY and FYNNEI. V shed 6 bases, J shed 6 bases, and the junction held 10 bases outside the gene matches. Here the CDR3 reads CASSIGQGLGEQYF. In DNA, the CDR3 is TGTGCCAGCAGCATAGGACAGGGTTTGGGCGAGCAGTACTTC.

This clonotype was picked up many times. The chain combines TRBV6-2 or TRBV6-3 with TRBJ1-1; D gene uncertain. V was cut by 0 bases and J by 0 bases, with 11 bases left in between. Germline V gives CDR1 MNHEY, CDR2 SVGEGT. The CDR3 runs 16 residues. The CDR3 reads CASSYSWGTMNTEAFF. DNA of the CDR3: TGTGCCAGCAGTTACTCGTGGGGAACGATGAACACTGAAGCTTTCTTT.

This clonotype occurred a few times. The chain combines TRBV7-8 with TRBJ1-5, with D possibly matching TRBD1 (5 bases). Trimming shortened V by 1 base and J by 1 base, and 20 bases separated the two germline ends. The CDR3 is made up of 19 amino acids. Germline assignment: CDR1 SGHVS and CDR2 FQNEAQ. CDR3 protein: CASSLGSILGTRSNQPQHF. In nucleotides, the CDR3 is TGTGCCAGCAGCTTAGGGTCCATTTTGGGGACTCGGAGCAATCAGCCCCAGCATTTT.

The DNA for the CDR3 is TGTGCCACCAGCAGACCGGGACAGGATACCTACGAGCAGTACTTC. Translation gives CATSRPGQDTYEQYF. The rearrangement joins TRBV15 to TRBJ2-7; 8 nucleotides agree with TRBD1. Looked up from germline, CDR1 is LNHNV and CDR2 is YYDKDF (reference sequence). V dropped 2 bases and J dropped 2; count of bases not matched to a gene: 5. The CDR3 is 15 amino acids.

The V gene is TRBV11-1, the J gene TRBJ1-1; D ambiguous. V was trimmed by 5 bases and J by 3 bases, leaving 7 bases between them. The CDR3 length is 12 residues. The germline CDR1 and CDR2 sequences are SGHAT and FQDESV (reference sequence). The CDR3 nucleotides read TGTGCCAGCAGCGTCAGAGACACTGAAGCTTTCTTT. This translates into CASSVRDTEAFF. Using reference TRBV11-1 and TRBJ1-1 for the parts outside the CDR3, the full variable domain is EAEVAQSPRYKITEKSQAVAFWCDPISGHATLYWYRQILGQGPELLVQFQDESVVDDSQLPKDRFSAERLKGVDSTLKIQPAELGDSAMYLCASSVRDTEAFFGQGTRLTVV.

The gene calls are TRBV7-9 and TRBJ2-5; 7 positions agree with TRBD1. Trimming cost V 5 bases and J 2 bases; bases outside gene matches: 8. Per germline, CDR1 SEHNR and CDR2 FQNEAQ (reference sequence). The CDR3 covers 15 residues. CDR3 sequence (DNA): TGTGCCAGCAGCCCGCGGAGACAGGGACAAGAGACCCAGTACTTC. Amino acids: CASSPRRQGQETQYF. The complete variable domain, with remaining parts taken from reference TRBV7-9 and TRBJ2-5, reads DTGVSQNPRHKITKRGQNVTFRCDPISEHNRLYWYRQTLGQGPEFLTYFQNEAQLEKSRLLSDRFSAERPKGSFSTLEIQRTEQGDSAMYLCASSPRRQGQETQYFGPGTRLLVL.

This clonotype has a handful of counts. One end of the junction fails to match germline, which may point to a read error. This chain links TRBV7-2 with TRBJ2-7; no reliable D call. The germline V gene encodes CDR1 SGHTA and CDR2 FQGNSA. CDR3 length equals 12 residues. The CDR3 is CASSLNPPLRTF. DNA of the CDR3: TGTGCCAGCAGTCTCAACCCCCCGCTCCGTACGTTC.

The chain links TRBV7-3 to TRBJ2-3; the D gene is possibly TRBD2 (6 bases). V gave up 8 bases and J gave up 3 bases, with 15 bases separating them. This CDR3 region has 14 residues. Germline CDR1 SGHTA, CDR2 FQGTGA. The CDR3 coding sequence is TGTGCCAGCGCTGAAGGGAGCGGGACAGATACGCAGTATTTT. Protein product: CASAEGSGTDTQYF.

The V gene is TRBV15, the J gene TRBJ2-7, with 7 bases fitting TRBD1. CDR3 length: 13 residues. Germline assignment: CDR1 LNHNV and CDR2 YYDKDF (reference sequence). V lost 2 bases, J lost 9 bases, and 7 bases stayed unmatched. Here the CDR3 reads CATSRIGQVLQYF. The DNA of the CDR3 is TGTGCCACCAGCAGAATCGGACAGGTCCTGCAGTACTTC. The complete variable domain, with remaining parts taken from reference TRBV15 and TRBJ2-7, reads DAMVIQNPRYQVTQFGKPVTLSCSQTLNHNVMYWYQQKSSQAPKLLFHYYDKDFNNEADTPDNFQSRRPNTSFCFLDIRSPGLGDTAMYLCATSRIGQVLQYFGPGTRLTVT.

This clonotype appeared many times. This chain uses TRBV27 with TRBJ1-2; D may be TRBD1 (5 bases). The CDR3 consists of 12 residues. Germline values: CDR1 MNHEY, CDR2 SMNVEV (reference sequence). Trimming removed 4 bases at V and 7 bases at J, with 10 bases between. The CDR3 region is CASSSGTAGYTF. CDR3 sequence (DNA): TGTGCCAGCAGTTCCGGGACCGCTGGCTACACCTTC.

In its sample, this clonotype was seen a few times. The J gene is TRBJ2-1, the V gene TRBV10-3, with 8 nucleotides matching TRBD2. Germline assignment: CDR1 ENHRY and CDR2 SYGVKD. J gave up 3 bases and V 3 bases, and 4 bases lay outside the gene matches. CDR3 size: 15 residues. The CDR3 loop is CAISDGSGIYNEQFF. The CDR3 nucleotides are TGTGCCATCAGTGATGGTAGCGGGATCTACAATGAGCAGTTCTTC.

This clonotype was detected only a few times. The genes are TRBV7-2 and TRBJ2-3, with D tentatively TRBD2 (5 bases). V lost 5 bases to trimming and J lost 4 bases, with 16 bases between them. Germline CDR1 is SGHTA and CDR2 is FQGNSA. The CDR3 length is 15 residues. The DNA of the CDR3 is TGTGCCAGCAGCCCACGGAGGCCTATTTCAGATACGCAGTATTTT. Translated, it gives CASSPRRPISDTQYF. The full variable domain, rest sourced from reference TRBV7-2 and TRBJ2-3, is GAGVSQSPSNKVTEKGKDVELRCDPISGHTALYWYRQSLGQGLEFLIYFQGNSAPDKSGLPSDRFSAERTGGSVSTLTIQRTQQEDSAVYLCASSPRRPISDTQYFGPGTRLTVL.

J is TRBJ2-2 and V is TRBV7-2; 10 nucleotides line up with TRBD2. The CDR3 is 13 amino acids. The V and J ends lost 3 bases and 13 bases, in that order; junction bases with no gene match: 5. CDR1 SGHTA and CDR2 FQGNSA come from the germline V gene. CDR3 coding DNA: TGTGCCAGCAGCTTCGGGACTAGCGAGGCGCTGTTTTTT. This gives the protein CASSFGTSEALFF.

The V and J genes are TRBV7-2 and TRBJ1-1; unclear D gene. CDR3 size: 13 residues. With 5 bases removed from V and 1 base from J, the gap between germline ends came to 8 bases. The germline CDR1 and CDR2 sequences are SGHTA and FQGNSA. The CDR3 sequence: CASSKFPNTEAFF. DNA for the CDR3: TGTGCCAGCAGCAAGTTTCCGAACACTGAAGCTTTCTTT.

The chain is built from TRBV20-1 and TRBJ1-6, with TRBD1 matching 8 bases. Germline V lookup: CDR1 DFQATT, CDR2 SNEGSKA (reference sequence). Trimming removed 5 bases from V and 3 bases from J; junction bases left unmatched: 3. The CDR3 has 14 residues. In DNA, the CDR3 is TGCAGTGCTGGGGACAGGCTCTATAATTCACCCCTCCACTTT. Its protein product is CSAGDRLYNSPLHF.

For this clonotype: One junction end does not reproduce the germline sequence, and a read error may be involved. The V gene is TRBV18, the J gene TRBJ2-1; either TRBD1 or TRBD2 may supply D (5 bases each). CDR3 length: 16 residues. Germline V lookup: CDR1 KGHSH, CDR2 LQKENI. CDR3 in DNA: TGTACCAGCTCACTTGGGACGGCCTACTCCTACAATGAGCAGTTCTTC. It yields the protein CTSSLGTAYSYNEQFF.

In its sample, this clonotype was seen a few times. This chain uses TRBV4-2 with TRBJ1-4; no clear D gene. Germline CDR1 LGHNA, CDR2 YNFKEQ. This CDR3 region has 14 residues. Trimming stripped 0 bases from V and 8 bases from J, with 10 bases between. The DNA for the CDR3 is TGTGCCAGCAGCCAAGATGGTGTCAACGAAAAACTGTTTTTT. It yields the protein CASSQDGVNEKLFF.

This sequence joins TRBV5-5 and TRBJ2-2; 12 nucleotides match TRBD2. Germline V lookup: CDR1 SGHKS, CDR2 YYEKEE (reference sequence). This CDR3 spans 14 amino acids. With 4 bases clipped from V and 7 bases from J, the junction kept 2 bases outside the gene matches. CDR3: CASSAGLAGGELFF. CDR3 nucleotide sequence: TGTGCCAGCAGCGCGGGACTAGCGGGCGGGGAGCTGTTTTTT.

The rearrangement joins TRBV6-5 to TRBJ2-5, with TRBD1 matching over 7 bases. This CDR3 has 14 amino acids. The V segment lost 0 bases and the J segment 5 bases; nucleotides outside the gene matches: 3. CDR1 and CDR2 from the germline V gene are MNHEY and SVGAGI. The CDR3 reads CASSYSTGPETQYF. The CDR3 coding sequence is TGTGCCAGCAGTTACTCGACAGGGCCCGAGACCCAGTACTTC.

This clonotype was observed a handful of times. The chain joins TRBV3-1 to TRBJ1-4, with 8 bases matching TRBD1. CDR3 length equals 16 residues. The ends lost 2 bases at V and 8 bases at J; junction bases unmatched: 10. Germline assignment: CDR1 LGHDT and CDR2 YNNKEL (reference sequence). The CDR3 nucleotides are TGTGCCAGCAGCCAATTTCTTCCCGGGACAGGAGAAAAACTGTTTTTT. Amino acids: CASSQFLPGTGEKLFF.

This clonotype has just a few counts. J is TRBJ2-5 and V is TRBV20-1, with 13 bases fitting TRBD2. V trimming: 6 bases; J trimming: 5 bases; junction bases outside the gene matches: 6. This CDR3 comprises 14 residues. From germline, CDR1 is DFQATT and CDR2 SNEGSKA (reference sequence). In DNA form, the CDR3 reads TGCAGTGCGACTAGCGGGGGGCCCCGGGAGACCCAGTACTTC. Protein product: CSATSGGPRETQYF.

This clonotype appeared a few times. The V gene is TRBV11-3, the J gene TRBJ2-1, with 9 bases identical to TRBD1. The CDR3 spans 17 residues. The ends lost 0 bases at V and 1 base at J; junction bases unmatched: 4. Germline V CDR1 and CDR2: SGHNT, YENEEA. CDR3 residues: CASSLDTGQGSYNEQFF. DNA for the CDR3: TGTGCCAGCAGCTTAGATACCGGACAGGGGTCCTACAATGAGCAGTTCTTC.

This clonotype was detected ten times or more. The chain is built from TRBV5-1 and TRBJ2-3; the D gene could be TRBD1 or TRBD2 (5 bases each). The CDR3 is 13 amino acids. Germline CDR1 reads SGHRS; CDR2 reads YFSETQ. In DNA form, the CDR3 reads TGCGCTACTAGGGGTACTAGCACAGATACGCAGTATTTT. Translating gives CATRGTSTDTQYF.

The table lists this clonotype with many counts. This chain links TRBV29-1 with TRBJ2-1, with TRBD2 identical over 9 bases. Germline trimming cut 4 bases from V and 12 bases from J; bases unmatched to any gene: 4. This CDR3 is 11 amino acids long. Germline V gene data show CDR1 as SQVTM and CDR2 as ANQGSEA. The CDR3 is CSVASGKVQFF. CDR3 DNA sequence: TGCAGCGTTGCTAGCGGGAAGGTGCAGTTCTTC.

This clonotype turned up a few times. The rearrangement links TRBV3-1 to TRBJ2-1, with D possibly TRBD1 on 6 matching bases. The germline V gene encodes CDR1 LGHDT and CDR2 YNNKEL (reference sequence). This CDR3 spans 14 amino acids. Trimming removed 3 bases at V and 2 bases at J, with 8 bases between. The CDR3 sequence is CASSHGQTYNEQFF. The CDR3 DNA reads as TGTGCCAGCAGCCATGGACAGACCTACAATGAGCAGTTCTTC.

The table lists this clonotype with a few counts. The chain employs TRBV10-1 and TRBJ2-3, with 9 bases aligning to TRBD2. The CDR3 runs 15 residues. J was trimmed by 2 bases and V by 5 bases; bases with no gene match: 5. Germline-derived CDR1 and CDR2 are WNHNN and SYGVQD (reference sequence). The CDR3, as DNA: TGCGCCAGCAGTCGACTAGCGGAGACCACAGATACGCAGTATTTT. This translates into CASSRLAETTDTQYF.

The gene calls are TRBV20-1 and TRBJ2-5; TRBD2 aligns across 8 bases. The CDR3 is 14 residues long. V lost 3 bases to trimming and J lost 5 bases; unmatched junction nucleotides: 8. CDR1 and CDR2 (germline): DFQATT, SNEGSKA (reference sequence). CDR3 sequence: CSASQGTSSETQYF. DNA of the CDR3: TGCAGTGCTAGCCAAGGGACTAGTAGCGAGACCCAGTACTTC.